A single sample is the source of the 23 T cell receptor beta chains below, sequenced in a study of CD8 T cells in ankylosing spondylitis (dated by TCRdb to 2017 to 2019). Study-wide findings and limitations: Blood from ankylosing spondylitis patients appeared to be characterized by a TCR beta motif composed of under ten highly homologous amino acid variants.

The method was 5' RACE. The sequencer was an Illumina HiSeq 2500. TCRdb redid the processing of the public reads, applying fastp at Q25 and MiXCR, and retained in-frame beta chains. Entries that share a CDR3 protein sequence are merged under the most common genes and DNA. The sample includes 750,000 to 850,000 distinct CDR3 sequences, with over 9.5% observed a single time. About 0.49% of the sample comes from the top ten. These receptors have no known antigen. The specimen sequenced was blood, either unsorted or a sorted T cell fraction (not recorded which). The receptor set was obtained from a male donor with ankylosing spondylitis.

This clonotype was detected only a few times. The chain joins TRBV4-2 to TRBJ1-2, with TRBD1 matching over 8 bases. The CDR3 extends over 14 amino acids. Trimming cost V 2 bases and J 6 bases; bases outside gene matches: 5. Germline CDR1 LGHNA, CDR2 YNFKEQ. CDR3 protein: CASSQPNRGDGYTF. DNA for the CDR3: TGTGCCAGCAGCCAACCTAACAGGGGGGATGGCTACACCTTC.

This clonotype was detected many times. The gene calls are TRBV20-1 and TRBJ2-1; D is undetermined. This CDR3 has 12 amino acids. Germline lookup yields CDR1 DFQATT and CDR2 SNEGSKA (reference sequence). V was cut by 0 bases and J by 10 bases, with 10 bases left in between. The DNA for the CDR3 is TGCAGTGCTAGAGATATAGGGTCCGAGCAGTTCTTC. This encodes CSARDIGSEQFF.

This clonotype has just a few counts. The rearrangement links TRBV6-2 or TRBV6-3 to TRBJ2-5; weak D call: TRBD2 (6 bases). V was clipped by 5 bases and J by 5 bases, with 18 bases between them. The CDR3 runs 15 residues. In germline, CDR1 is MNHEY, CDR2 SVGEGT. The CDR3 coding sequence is TGTGCCAGCAGTCCCGGGACTCAACTAGGGGAGACCCAGTACTTC. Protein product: CASSPGTQLGETQYF.

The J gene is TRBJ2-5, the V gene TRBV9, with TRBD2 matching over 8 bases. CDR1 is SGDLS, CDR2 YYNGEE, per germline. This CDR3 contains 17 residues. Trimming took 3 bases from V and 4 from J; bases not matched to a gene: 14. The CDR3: CASSDQSRAGEGETQYF. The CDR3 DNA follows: TGTGCCAGCAGCGACCAATCACGAGCGGGAGAGGGAGAGACCCAGTACTTC.

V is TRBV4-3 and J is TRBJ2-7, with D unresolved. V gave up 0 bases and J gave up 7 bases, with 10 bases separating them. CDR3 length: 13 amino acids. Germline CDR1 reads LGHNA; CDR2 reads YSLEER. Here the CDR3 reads CASSQDRSREQYF. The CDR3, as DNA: TGCGCCAGCAGCCAAGATAGGAGCAGGGAGCAGTACTTC.

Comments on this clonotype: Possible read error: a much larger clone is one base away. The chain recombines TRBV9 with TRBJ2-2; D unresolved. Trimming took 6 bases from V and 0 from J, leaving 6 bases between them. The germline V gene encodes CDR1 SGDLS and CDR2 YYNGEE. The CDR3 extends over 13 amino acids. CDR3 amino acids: CASTETNTGELFF. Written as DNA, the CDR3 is TGTGCCAGCACGGAGACGAACACCGGGGAGCTGTTTTTT.

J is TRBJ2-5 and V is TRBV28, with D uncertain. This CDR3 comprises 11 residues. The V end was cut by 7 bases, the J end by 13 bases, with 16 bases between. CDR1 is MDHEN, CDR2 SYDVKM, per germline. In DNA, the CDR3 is TGTGCCAGCACTTTCGGACCCCGTGCGTACTTC. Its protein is CASTFGPRAYF.

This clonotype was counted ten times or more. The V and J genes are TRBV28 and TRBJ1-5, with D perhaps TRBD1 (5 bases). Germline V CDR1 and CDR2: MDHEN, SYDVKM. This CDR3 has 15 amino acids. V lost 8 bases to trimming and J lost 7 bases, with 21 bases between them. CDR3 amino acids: CASGTPGVGGQPQHF. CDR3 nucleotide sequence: TGTGCCAGCGGCACGCCAGGTGTCGGGGGACAGCCCCAGCATTTT. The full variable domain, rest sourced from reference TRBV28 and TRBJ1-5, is DVKVTQSSRYLVKRTGEKVFLECVQDMDHENMFWYRQDPGLGLRLIYFSYDVKMKEKGDIPEGYSVSREKKERFSLILESASTNQTSMYLCASGTPGVGGQPQHFGDGTRLSIL.

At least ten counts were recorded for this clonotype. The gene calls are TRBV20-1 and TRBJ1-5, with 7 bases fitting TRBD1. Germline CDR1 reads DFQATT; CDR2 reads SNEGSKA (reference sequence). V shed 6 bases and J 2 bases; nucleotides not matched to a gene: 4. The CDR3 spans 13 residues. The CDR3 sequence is CSAQGVGNQPQHF. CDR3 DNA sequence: TGCAGTGCCCAGGGGGTCGGCAATCAGCCCCAGCATTTT.

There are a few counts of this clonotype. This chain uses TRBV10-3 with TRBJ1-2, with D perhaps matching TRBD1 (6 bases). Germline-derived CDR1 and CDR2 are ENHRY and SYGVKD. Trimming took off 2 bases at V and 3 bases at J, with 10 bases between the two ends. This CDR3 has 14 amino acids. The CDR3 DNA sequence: TGTGCCATCAGTGAGAAAGCAGGGGACTATGGCTACACCTTC. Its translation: CAISEKAGDYGYTF.

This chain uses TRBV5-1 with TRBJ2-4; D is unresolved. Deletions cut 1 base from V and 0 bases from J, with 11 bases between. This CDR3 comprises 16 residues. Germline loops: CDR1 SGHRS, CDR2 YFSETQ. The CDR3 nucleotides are TGCGCCAGCAGCTTGAACCTTATACTAGCCAAAAACATTCAGTACTTC. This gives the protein CASSLNLILAKNIQYF.

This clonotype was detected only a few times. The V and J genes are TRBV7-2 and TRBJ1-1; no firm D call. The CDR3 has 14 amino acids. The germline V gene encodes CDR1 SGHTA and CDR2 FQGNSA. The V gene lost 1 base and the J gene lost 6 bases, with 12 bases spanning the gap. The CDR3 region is CASSLETLSPEAFF. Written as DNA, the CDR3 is TGTGCCAGCAGCTTAGAGACACTTTCCCCTGAAGCTTTCTTT. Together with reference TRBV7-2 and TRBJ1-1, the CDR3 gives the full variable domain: GAGVSQSPSNKVTEKGKDVELRCDPISGHTALYWYRQSLGQGLEFLIYFQGNSAPDKSGLPSDRFSAERTGGSVSTLTIQRTQQEDSAVYLCASSLETLSPEAFFGQGTRLTVV.

The CDR3 spells CSAGDLNEQFF. CDR3 in DNA: TGCAGTGCCGGGGACCTCAATGAGCAGTTCTTC. This chain connects TRBV20-1 to TRBJ2-1; TRBD1 or TRBD2 may be the D gene (5 bases each). Trimming pared 6 bases from V and 6 bases from J, leaving 9 bases between. The length of the CDR3 is 11 residues. The germline CDR1 and CDR2 sequences are DFQATT and SNEGSKA (reference sequence).

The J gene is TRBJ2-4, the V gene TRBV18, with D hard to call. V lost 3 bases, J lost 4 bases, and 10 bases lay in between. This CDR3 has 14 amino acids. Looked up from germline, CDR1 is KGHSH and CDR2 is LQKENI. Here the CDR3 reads CASSPEQIKNIQYF. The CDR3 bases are TGTGCCAGCTCACCGGAGCAAATAAAAAACATTCAGTACTTC.

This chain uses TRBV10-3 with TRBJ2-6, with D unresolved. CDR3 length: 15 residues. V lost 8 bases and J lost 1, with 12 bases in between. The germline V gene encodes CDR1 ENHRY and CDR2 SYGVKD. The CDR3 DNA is TGTGCCATCTTAAACGTTAGGTCTGGGGCCAACGTCCTGACTTTC. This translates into CAILNVRSGANVLTF.

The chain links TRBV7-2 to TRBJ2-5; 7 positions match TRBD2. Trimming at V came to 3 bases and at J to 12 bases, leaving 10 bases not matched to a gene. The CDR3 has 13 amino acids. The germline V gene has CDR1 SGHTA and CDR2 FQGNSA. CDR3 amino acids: CASSFAGVGGKYF. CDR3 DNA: TGTGCCAGCAGCTTTGCGGGGGTCGGCGGGAAGTACTTC.

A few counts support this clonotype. This chain's CDR3 is CASSYREGGEQYF. For the CDR3, the DNA is TGTGCCAGCAGTTATCGGGAGGGCGGCGAGCAGTACTTC. The rearrangement joins TRBV27 to TRBJ2-7; the match to TRBD2 covers 8 bases. The junction had 5 bases not matched to a gene; V was cut back by 4 bases and J by 6 bases. The CDR3 extends over 13 amino acids. Germline V gene data show CDR1 as MNHEY and CDR2 as SMNVEV (reference sequence).

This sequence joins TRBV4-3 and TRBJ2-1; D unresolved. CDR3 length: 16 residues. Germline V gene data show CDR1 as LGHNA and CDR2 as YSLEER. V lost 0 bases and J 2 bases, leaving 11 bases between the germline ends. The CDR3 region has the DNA TGCGCCAGCAGCCAAGATGTGACCGGGCCCTACAATGAGCAGTTCTTC. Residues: CASSQDVTGPYNEQFF.

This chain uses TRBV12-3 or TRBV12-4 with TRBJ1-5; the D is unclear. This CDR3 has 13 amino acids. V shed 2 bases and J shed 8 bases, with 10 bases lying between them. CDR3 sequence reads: CASSLSPLKPQHF. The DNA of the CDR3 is TGTGCCAGCAGTTTAAGCCCTTTGAAGCCCCAGCATTTT.

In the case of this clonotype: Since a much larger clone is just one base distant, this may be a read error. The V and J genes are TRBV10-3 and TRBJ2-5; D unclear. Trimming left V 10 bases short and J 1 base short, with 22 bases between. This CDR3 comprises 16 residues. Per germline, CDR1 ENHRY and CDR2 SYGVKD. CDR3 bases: TGTGCCACCGCCCCGCACCGGCTAGTCTCCCAAGAGACCCAGTACTTC. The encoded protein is CATAPHRLVSQETQYF.

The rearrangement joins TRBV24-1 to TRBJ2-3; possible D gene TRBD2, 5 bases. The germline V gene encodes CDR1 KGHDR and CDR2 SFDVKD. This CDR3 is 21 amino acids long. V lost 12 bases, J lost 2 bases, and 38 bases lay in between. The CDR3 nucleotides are TGTGCCGCCTGTTATTTGCTTTCTTGCCCCAAAGCGGTTTCCCCCACAGATACGCAGTATTTT. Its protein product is CAACYLLSCPKAVSPTDTQYF.

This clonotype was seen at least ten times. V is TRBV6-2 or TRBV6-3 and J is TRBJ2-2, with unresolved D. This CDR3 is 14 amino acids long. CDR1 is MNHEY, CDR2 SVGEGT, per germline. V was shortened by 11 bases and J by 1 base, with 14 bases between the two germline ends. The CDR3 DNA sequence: TGTGCCTCACGGCGGACGGTGAACACCGGGGAGCTGTTTTTT. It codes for CASRRTVNTGELFF.

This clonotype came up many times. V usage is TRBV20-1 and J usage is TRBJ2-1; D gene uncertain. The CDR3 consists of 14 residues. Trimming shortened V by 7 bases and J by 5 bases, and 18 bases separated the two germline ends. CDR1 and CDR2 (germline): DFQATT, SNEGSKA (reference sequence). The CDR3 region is CSVLALALHNEQFF. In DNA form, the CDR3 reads TGCAGTGTCTTGGCGCTCGCCCTACACAATGAGCAGTTCTTC.